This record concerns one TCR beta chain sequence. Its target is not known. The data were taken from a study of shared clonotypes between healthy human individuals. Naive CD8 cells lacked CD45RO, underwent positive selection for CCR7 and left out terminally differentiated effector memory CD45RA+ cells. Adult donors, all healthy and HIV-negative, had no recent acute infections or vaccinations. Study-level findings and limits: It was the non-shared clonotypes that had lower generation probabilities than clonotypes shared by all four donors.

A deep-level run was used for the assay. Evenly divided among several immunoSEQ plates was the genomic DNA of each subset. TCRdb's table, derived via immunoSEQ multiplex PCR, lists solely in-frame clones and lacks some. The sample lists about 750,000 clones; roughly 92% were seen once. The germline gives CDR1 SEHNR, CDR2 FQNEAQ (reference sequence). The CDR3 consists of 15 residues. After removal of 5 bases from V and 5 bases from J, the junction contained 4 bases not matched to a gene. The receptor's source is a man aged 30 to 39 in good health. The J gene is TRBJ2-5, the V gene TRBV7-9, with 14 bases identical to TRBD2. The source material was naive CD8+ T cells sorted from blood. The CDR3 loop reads CASSPGTSGSETQYF. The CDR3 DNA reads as TGTGCCAGCAGCCCCGGGACTAGCGGGAGTGAGACCCAGTACTTC. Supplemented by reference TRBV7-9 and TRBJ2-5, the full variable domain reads DTGVSQNPRHKITKRGQNVTFRCDPISEHNRLYWYRQTLGQGPEFLTYFQNEAQLEKSRLLSDRFSAERPKGSFSTLEIQRTEQGDSAMYLCASSPGTSGSETQYFGPGTRLLVL.